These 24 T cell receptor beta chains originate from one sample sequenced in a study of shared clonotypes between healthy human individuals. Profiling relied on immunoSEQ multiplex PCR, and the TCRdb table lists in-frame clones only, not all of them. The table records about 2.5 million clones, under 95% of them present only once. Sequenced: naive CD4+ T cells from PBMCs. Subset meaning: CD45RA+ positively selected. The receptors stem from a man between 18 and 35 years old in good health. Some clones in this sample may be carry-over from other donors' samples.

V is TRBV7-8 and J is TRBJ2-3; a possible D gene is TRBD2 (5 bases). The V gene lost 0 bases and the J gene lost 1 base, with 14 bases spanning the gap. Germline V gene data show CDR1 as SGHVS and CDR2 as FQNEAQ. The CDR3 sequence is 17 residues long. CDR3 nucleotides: TGTGCCAGCAGCTTAGCGCTTCGGGGTCGGGGCACAGATACGCAGTATTTT. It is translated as CASSLALRGRGTDTQYF.

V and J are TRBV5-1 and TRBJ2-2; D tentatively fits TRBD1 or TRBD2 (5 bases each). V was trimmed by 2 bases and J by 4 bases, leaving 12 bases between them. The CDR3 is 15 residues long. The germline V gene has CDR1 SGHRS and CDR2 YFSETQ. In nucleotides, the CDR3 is TGCGCCAGCAGCTTTACTAGGGGTGGCACCGGGGAGCTGTTTTTT. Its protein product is CASSFTRGGTGELFF.

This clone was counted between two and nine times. The CDR3 spells CASSLGAEAFF. In DNA form, the CDR3 reads TGTGCCAGCTCACTTGGCGCTGAAGCTTTCTTT. V usage is TRBV18 and J usage is TRBJ1-1; the D is unclear. The CDR3 spans 11 residues. The V and J ends lost 4 bases and 6 bases respectively, with 6 bases between them. Germline CDR1 reads KGHSH; CDR2 reads LQKENI.

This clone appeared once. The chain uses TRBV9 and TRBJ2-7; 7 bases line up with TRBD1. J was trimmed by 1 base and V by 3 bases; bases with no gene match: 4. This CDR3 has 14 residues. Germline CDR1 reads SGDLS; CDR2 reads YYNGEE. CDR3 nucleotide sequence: TGTGCCAGCAGCGCGGGACAGAGTTCCTACGAGCAGTACTTC. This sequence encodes CASSAGQSSYEQYF. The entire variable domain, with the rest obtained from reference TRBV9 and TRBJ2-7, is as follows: DSGVTQTPKHLITATGQRVTLRCSPRSGDLSVYWYQQSLDQGLQFLIQYYNGEERAKGNILERFSAQQFPDLHSELNLSSLELGDSALYFCASSAGQSSYEQYFGPGTRLTVT.

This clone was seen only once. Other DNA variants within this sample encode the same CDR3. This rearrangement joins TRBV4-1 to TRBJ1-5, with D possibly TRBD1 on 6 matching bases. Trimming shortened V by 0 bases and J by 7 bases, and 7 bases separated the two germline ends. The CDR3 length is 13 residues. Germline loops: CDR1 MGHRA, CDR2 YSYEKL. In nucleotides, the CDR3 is TGCGCCAGCAGCCAAGACAGGGGCCAGCCCCAGCATTTT. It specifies CASSQDRGQPQHF.

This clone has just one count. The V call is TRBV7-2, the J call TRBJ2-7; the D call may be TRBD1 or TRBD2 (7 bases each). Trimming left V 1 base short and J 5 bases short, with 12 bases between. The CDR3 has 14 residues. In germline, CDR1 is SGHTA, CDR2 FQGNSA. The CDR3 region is CASSLDRGGHEQYF. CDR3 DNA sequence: TGTGCCAGCAGCTTAGACAGGGGAGGGCACGAGCAGTACTTC.

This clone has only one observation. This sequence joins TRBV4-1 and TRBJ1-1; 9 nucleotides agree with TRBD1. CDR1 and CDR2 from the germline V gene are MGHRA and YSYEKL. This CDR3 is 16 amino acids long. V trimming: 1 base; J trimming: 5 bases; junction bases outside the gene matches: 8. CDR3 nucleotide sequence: TGCGCCAGCAGCCAAGTCAACAGGGGGCTGGGGACTGAAGCTTTCTTT. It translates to CASSQVNRGLGTEAFF.

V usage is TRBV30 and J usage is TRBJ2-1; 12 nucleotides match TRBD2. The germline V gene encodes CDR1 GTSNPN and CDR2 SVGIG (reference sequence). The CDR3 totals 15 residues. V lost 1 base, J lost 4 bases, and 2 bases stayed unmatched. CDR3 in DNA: TGTGCCTGGAGTGGGACTAGCGGGGCTTACAATGAGCAGTTCTTC. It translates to CAWSGTSGAYNEQFF.

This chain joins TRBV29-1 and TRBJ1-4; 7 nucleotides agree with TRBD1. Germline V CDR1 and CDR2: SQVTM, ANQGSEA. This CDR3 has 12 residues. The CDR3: CGGGRGNEKLFF. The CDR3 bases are TGCGGAGGGGGCAGGGGAAATGAAAAACTGTTTTTT.

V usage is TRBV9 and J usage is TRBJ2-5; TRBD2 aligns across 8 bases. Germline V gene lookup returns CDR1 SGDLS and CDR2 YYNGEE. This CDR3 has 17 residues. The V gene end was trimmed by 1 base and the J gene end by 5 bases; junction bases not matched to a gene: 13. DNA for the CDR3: TGTGCCAGCAGCGTACAACCAGCGGGAGCCCCGGGGGAGACCCAGTACTTC. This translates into CASSVQPAGAPGETQYF.

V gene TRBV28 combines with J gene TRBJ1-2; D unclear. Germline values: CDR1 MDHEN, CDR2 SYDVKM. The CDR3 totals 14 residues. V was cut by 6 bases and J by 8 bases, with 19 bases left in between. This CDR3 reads CASSQPGGFWGYTF. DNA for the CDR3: TGTGCCAGCAGCCAACCGGGTGGTTTCTGGGGCTACACCTTC.

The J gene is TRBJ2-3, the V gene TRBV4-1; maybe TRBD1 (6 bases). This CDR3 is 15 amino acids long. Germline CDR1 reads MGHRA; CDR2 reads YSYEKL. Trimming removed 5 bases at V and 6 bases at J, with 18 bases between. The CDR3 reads CASSAHRVAWDTQYF. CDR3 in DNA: TGCGCCAGCAGCGCCCACAGGGTTGCGTGGGATACGCAGTATTTT.

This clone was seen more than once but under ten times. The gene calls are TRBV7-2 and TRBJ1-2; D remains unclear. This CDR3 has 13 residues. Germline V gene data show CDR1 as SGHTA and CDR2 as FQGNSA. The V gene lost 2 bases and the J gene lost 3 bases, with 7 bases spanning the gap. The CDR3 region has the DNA TGTGCCAGCAGCTTATATGGGGACTATGGCTACACCTTC. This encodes CASSLYGDYGYTF.

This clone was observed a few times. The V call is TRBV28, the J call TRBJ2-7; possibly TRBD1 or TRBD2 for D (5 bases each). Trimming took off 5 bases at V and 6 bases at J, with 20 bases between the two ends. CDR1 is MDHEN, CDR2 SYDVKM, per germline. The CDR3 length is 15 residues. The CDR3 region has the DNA TGTGCCAGCAGTCATATGGGACCGGGGAAGGTCGAGCAGTACTTC. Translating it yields CASSHMGPGKVEQYF.

CDR3 loop: CASRPLPDRAYGYTF. In DNA form, the CDR3 reads TGTGCCAGCAGGCCCCTCCCGGACAGGGCCTATGGCTACACCTTC. The chain combines TRBV27 with TRBJ1-2; TRBD1 agrees at 8 bases. With V trimmed by 6 bases and J by 4 bases, 10 bases remained unmatched. Germline V lookup: CDR1 MNHEY, CDR2 SMNVEV (reference sequence). There are 15 residues in the CDR3.

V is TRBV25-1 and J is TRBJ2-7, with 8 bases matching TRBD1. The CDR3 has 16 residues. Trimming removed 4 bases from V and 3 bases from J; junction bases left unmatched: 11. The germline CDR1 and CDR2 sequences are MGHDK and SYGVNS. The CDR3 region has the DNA TGTGCCAGCAGTGCACCACAGGGGGTATCAGGCTACGAGCAGTACTTC. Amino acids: CASSAPQGVSGYEQYF.

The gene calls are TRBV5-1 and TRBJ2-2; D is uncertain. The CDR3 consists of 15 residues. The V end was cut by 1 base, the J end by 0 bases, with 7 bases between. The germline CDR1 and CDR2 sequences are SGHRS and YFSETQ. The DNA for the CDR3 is TGCGCCAGCAGCTTGCCAGAAACGAACACCGGGGAGCTGTTTTTT. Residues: CASSLPETNTGELFF.

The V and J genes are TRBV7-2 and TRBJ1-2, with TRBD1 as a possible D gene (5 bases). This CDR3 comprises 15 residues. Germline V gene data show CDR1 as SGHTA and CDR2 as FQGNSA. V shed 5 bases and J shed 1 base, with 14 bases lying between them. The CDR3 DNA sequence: TGTGCCAGCAGCCCCACAGGTCCTGATAACTATGGCTACACCTTC. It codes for CASSPTGPDNYGYTF.

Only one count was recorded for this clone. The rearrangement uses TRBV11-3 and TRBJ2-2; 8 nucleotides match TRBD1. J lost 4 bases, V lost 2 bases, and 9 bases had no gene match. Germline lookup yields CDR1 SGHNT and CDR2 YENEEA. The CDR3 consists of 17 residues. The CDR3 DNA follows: TGTGCCAGCAGCTTAAATTGGAACAGGGGGACCACCGGGGAGCTGTTTTTT. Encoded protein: CASSLNWNRGTTGELFF.

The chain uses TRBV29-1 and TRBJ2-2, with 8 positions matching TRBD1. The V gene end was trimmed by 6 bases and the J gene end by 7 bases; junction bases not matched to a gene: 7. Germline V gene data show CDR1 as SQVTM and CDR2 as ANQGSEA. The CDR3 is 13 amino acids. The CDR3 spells CSVHGTGDGELFF. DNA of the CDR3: TGCAGCGTCCACGGGACAGGTGACGGGGAGCTGTTTTTT.

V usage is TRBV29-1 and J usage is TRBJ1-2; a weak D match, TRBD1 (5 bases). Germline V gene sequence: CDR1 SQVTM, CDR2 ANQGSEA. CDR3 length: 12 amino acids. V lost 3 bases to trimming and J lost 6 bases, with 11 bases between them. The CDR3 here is CSVDRDEDGYTF. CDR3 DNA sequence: TGCAGCGTTGACAGGGACGAGGATGGCTACACCTTC. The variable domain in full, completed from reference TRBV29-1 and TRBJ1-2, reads SAVISQKPSRDICQRGTSLTIQCQVDSQVTMMFWYRQQPGQSLTLIATANQGSEATYESGFVIDKFPISRPNLTFSTLTVSNMSPEDSSIYLCSVDRDEDGYTFGSGTRLTVV.

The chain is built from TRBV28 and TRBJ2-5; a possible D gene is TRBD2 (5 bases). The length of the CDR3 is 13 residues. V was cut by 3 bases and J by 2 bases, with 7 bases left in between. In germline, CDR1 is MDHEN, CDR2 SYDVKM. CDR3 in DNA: TGTGCCAGCAGTTTGGTAGCGCAAGAGACCCAGTACTTC. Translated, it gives CASSLVAQETQYF. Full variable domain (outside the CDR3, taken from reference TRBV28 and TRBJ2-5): DVKVTQSSRYLVKRTGEKVFLECVQDMDHENMFWYRQDPGLGLRLIYFSYDVKMKEKGDIPEGYSVSREKKERFSLILESASTNQTSMYLCASSLVAQETQYFGPGTRLLVL.

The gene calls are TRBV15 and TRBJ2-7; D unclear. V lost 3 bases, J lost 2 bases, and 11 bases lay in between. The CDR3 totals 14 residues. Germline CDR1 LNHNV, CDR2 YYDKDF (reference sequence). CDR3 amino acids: CATSSHRNAYEQYF. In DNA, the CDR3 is TGTGCCACCAGCAGTCATCGGAATGCCTACGAGCAGTACTTC. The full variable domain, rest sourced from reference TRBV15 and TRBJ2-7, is DAMVIQNPRYQVTQFGKPVTLSCSQTLNHNVMYWYQQKSSQAPKLLFHYYDKDFNNEADTPDNFQSRRPNTSFCFLDIRSPGLGDTAMYLCATSSHRNAYEQYFGPGTRLTVT.

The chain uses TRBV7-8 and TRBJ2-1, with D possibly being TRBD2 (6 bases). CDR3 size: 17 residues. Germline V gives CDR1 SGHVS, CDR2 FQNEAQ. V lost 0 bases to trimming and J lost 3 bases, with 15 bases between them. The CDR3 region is CASSLAEAGNFYNEQFF. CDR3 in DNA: TGTGCCAGCAGCTTAGCGGAGGCGGGAAATTTCTACAATGAGCAGTTCTTC.